Presented here are 22 T cell receptor beta chains from one specimen sequenced in a study of glioma-infiltrating T cells. Using RNA template, CDR3s of TCR alpha and beta were amplified with iRepertoire arm-PCR. TCRdb passed the multiplex PCR reads through MiXCR, listing each CDR3 protein once. The sample has more than 350,000 distinct CDR3 sequences, about 40% seen once. Sequencing used glioma tissue, nonneoplastic brain tissue, or PBMCs (not recorded which). Every receptor here comes from a human donor with low-grade glioma or glioblastoma, undergoing nonglioma brain surgery, or in good health (not recorded which).

This clonotype came up once. A junction boundary mismatches the germline segment, possibly from a read error. The rearrangement joins TRBV11-3 to TRBJ2-5; 7 bases line up with TRBD1. CDR3 length: 14 residues. The germline V gene has CDR1 SGHNT and CDR2 YENEEA. DNA of the CDR3: TGTGCCGGCAGCCCGGACAGGAACCAAGAGACCCAGTACTTC. Protein: CAGSPDRNQETQYF.

V and J are TRBV27 and TRBJ1-4, with no clear D. The germline V gene encodes CDR1 MNHEY and CDR2 SMNVEV (reference sequence). This CDR3 has 16 residues. With 6 bases removed from V and 2 bases from J, the gap between germline ends came to 16 bases. This CDR3 is CASSPNPRRTNEKLFF. CDR3 bases: TGTGCCAGCAGCCCCAACCCCAGACGGACTAATGAAAAACTGTTTTTT.

This clonotype was counted only a few times. The J gene is TRBJ2-1, the V gene TRBV12-3 or TRBV12-4, with D possibly called TRBD1 or TRBD2 (5 bases each). The ends were cut back, 6 bases at V and 3 bases at J, with 15 bases in the middle. The CDR3 contains 15 residues. CDR3 DNA: TGTGCCAGCAGACCCCGGGACCCCGACTACAATGAGCAGTTCTTC. Translated: CASRPRDPDYNEQFF.

Remarks on this clonotype: A read error is possible here, since a much larger clone lies one base away. This sequence joins TRBV6-2 or TRBV6-3 and TRBJ2-3; 12 nucleotides match TRBD2. The J call may be faulty, since TRBJ2-7 better matches the DNA end. There are 14 residues in the CDR3. Germline values: CDR1 MNHEY, CDR2 SVGEGT. CDR3 residues: CASRTSGGKNEQYF. CDR3 in DNA: TGTGCCAGCAGGACTAGCGGGGGAAAGAACGAGCAGTACTTC.

This clonotype came up a few times. This chain links TRBV6-1 with TRBJ2-7; D is ambiguous. CDR1 MNHNS and CDR2 SASEGT come from the germline V gene. Trimming cost V 2 bases and J 0 bases, with 14 bases left between them. This CDR3 spans 16 amino acids. The DNA for the CDR3 is TGTGCCAGCAGTGAATCAAGTATGAGGAACTCCTACGAGCAGTACTTC. It translates to CASSESSMRNSYEQYF.

This clonotype has more than one count but fewer than ten. This chain uses TRBV7-2 with TRBJ1-4, with no clear D. This CDR3 spans 15 amino acids. Deletions cut 2 bases from V and 5 bases from J, with 12 bases between. Germline V CDR1 and CDR2: SGHTA, FQGNSA. CDR3 amino acids: CASSLLGQPNEKLFF. As DNA, the CDR3 is TGTGCCAGCAGCTTACTCGGGCAACCAAATGAAAAACTGTTTTTT. Based on the CDR3 plus reference TRBV7-2 and TRBJ1-4, the full variable domain is GAGVSQSPSNKVTEKGKDVELRCDPISGHTALYWYRQSLGQGLEFLIYFQGNSAPDKSGLPSDRFSAERTGGSVSTLTIQRTQQEDSAVYLCASSLLGQPNEKLFFGSGTQLSVL.

This clonotype was seen at least ten times. The chain employs TRBV24-1 and TRBJ1-5; no firm D call. The CDR3 sequence is 11 residues long. From germline, CDR1 is KGHDR and CDR2 SFDVKD. Trimming took 5 bases from V and 11 from J, leaving 9 bases between them. The CDR3 DNA reads as TGTGCCACCAGTGCGGCGGGAACCCAGCATTTT. The encoded protein is CATSAAGTQHF.

A note on this clonotype: At one end, the junction sequence differs from germline, possibly due to a read error. This chain uses TRBV20-1 with TRBJ1-1; D possibly corresponds to TRBD1 (5 bases). CDR1 and CDR2 from the germline V gene are DFQATT and SNEGSKA (reference sequence). The CDR3 has 14 amino acids. CDR3 sequence (DNA): TGCATTGCTAGGGGAAACAGTGGGGCCACTGAAGCTTTCTTT. Its protein product is CIARGNSGATEAFF.

The rearrangement links TRBV7-2 to TRBJ2-5, with 7 bases lining up with TRBD2. J was trimmed by 4 bases and V by 4 bases; bases with no gene match: 12. This CDR3 has 16 amino acids. CDR1 is SGHTA, CDR2 FQGNSA, per germline. CDR3 coding DNA: TGTGCCAGCAGCTCGCACCGGGACTACCCACCAGAGACCCAGTACTTC. This gives the protein CASSSHRDYPPETQYF.

The rearrangement links TRBV4-3 to TRBJ1-6; 11 bases are a match to TRBD1. Germline assignment: CDR1 LGHNA and CDR2 YSLEER. Germline trimming cut 1 base from V and 10 bases from J; bases unmatched to any gene: 6. The CDR3 totals 16 residues. The DNA of the CDR3 is TGCGCCAGCAGCCAAGCGGGGGGACAGGGGGAATCACCCCTCCACTTT. Its translation is CASSQAGGQGESPLHF.

This sequence joins TRBV20-1 and TRBJ2-7, with D hard to call. The V gene's germline CDR1 is DFQATT and CDR2 SNEGSKA (reference sequence). The CDR3 runs 13 residues. V lost 2 bases, J lost 3 bases, and 11 bases lay in between. CDR3 amino acids: CSARRTAYYEQYF. The CDR3 region has the DNA TGCAGTGCTAGACGAACGGCTTACTACGAGCAGTACTTC.

This rearrangement joins TRBV28 to TRBJ1-1, with D unresolved. Germline V lookup: CDR1 MDHEN, CDR2 SYDVKM. The CDR3 length is 15 residues. The CDR3 DNA follows: TGTGCGAGCCTAGCACGACCTTTCGGGGACACTGAAGCTTTCTTT. Its protein is CASLARPFGDTEAFF.

This sequence joins TRBV2 and TRBJ1-5; the match to TRBD1 covers 9 bases. Germline CDR1 and CDR2: SNHLY and FYNNEI. J gave up 3 bases and V 4 bases, and 4 bases lay outside the gene matches. The CDR3 has 15 amino acids. CDR3 sequence reads: CASSVWTGDNQPQHF. CDR3 DNA: TGTGCCAGCAGTGTGTGGACAGGGGACAATCAGCCCCAGCATTTT.

Ten or more counts support this clonotype. V usage is TRBV27 and J usage is TRBJ1-1; possibly TRBD1 for D (5 bases). This CDR3 region has 14 residues. Germline lookup yields CDR1 MNHEY and CDR2 SMNVEV (reference sequence). The V gene lost 4 bases and the J gene lost 5 bases, with 14 bases spanning the gap. CDR3 bases: TGTGCCAGCAGTTCCCACGGGGGTTATACTGAAGCTTTCTTT. Protein product: CASSSHGGYTEAFF.

The J gene is TRBJ2-7, the V gene TRBV6-2 or TRBV6-3, with D unresolved. V was shortened by 2 bases and J by 2 bases, with 13 bases between the two germline ends. Germline CDR1 MNHEY, CDR2 SVGEGT. This CDR3 is 15 amino acids long. CDR3 nucleotides: TGTGCCAGCAGTTACCCCGTAAAGAGTACCTACGAGCAGTACTTC. Amino acid sequence: CASSYPVKSTYEQYF.

With respect to this clonotype: With a much larger clone just one base away, this may be a read error. The J gene is TRBJ2-4, the V gene TRBV6-1; TRBD1 matches at 10 bases. The CDR3 sequence is 14 residues long. Germline lookup yields CDR1 MNHNS and CDR2 SASEGT. CDR3 amino acids: CASSVGQGVNIQHF. Here the CDR3 DNA reads TGTGCCAGCAGTGTCGGACAGGGGGTGAACATTCAGCACTTC.

The genes are TRBV28 and TRBJ2-7, with D uncertain. The CDR3 runs 14 residues. The V end was cut by 6 bases, the J end by 5 bases, with 17 bases between. The germline V gene encodes CDR1 MDHEN and CDR2 SYDVKM. The CDR3 region has the DNA TGTGCCAGCAGACCCAGACACTTGTTTAACGAGCAGTACTTC. Its translation: CASRPRHLFNEQYF.

The chain links TRBV7-9 to TRBJ2-3, with D possibly TRBD2 on 6 matching bases. The CDR3 spans 15 residues. Germline V gene sequence: CDR1 SEHNR, CDR2 FQNEAQ (reference sequence). V lost 7 bases, J lost 4 bases, and 18 bases lay in between. The CDR3 is CASTSGGLEADTQYF. The DNA of the CDR3 is TGTGCCAGCACCTCTGGAGGGCTGGAGGCAGATACGCAGTATTTT.

With respect to this clonotype: Given a much more abundant clone one base away, this may be a read error. This sequence joins TRBV6-5 and TRBJ2-1; TRBD2 aligns across 9 bases. CDR1 and CDR2 from the germline V gene are MNHEY and SVGAGI. This CDR3 has 16 amino acids. The CDR3 region has the DNA TGTGCCAGCAGTTACTCGACTAGCGGCTCCTACAATGATCAGTTCTTC. It yields the protein CASSYSTSGSYNDQFF.

This rearrangement joins TRBV28 to TRBJ2-1, with 7 bases fitting TRBD2. Unmatched junction bases numbered 3, after V lost 3 bases and J lost 1 base. The CDR3 is made up of 15 amino acids. From germline, CDR1 is MDHEN and CDR2 SYDVKM. CDR3 region: CASSFRRGSYNEQFF. The CDR3 DNA is TGTGCCAGCAGTTTCAGGCGGGGGTCCTACAATGAGCAGTTCTTC.

This clonotype was seen a few times. The gene calls are TRBV7-2 and TRBJ1-2, with a weak D call TRBD1 (5 bases). CDR1 and CDR2 (germline): SGHTA, FQGNSA. The CDR3 extends over 18 amino acids. Trimming took 0 bases from V and 8 from J, leaving 25 bases between them. CDR3 in amino acids: CASSLALPRVIATGGYTF. The CDR3 coding sequence is TGTGCCAGCAGCTTAGCGCTACCCAGGGTAATTGCCACGGGAGGCTACACCTTC.

The chain joins TRBV29-1 to TRBJ1-3; TRBD1 matches 8 bases. From germline, CDR1 is SQVTM and CDR2 ANQGSEA. Losses at the gene ends were 3 bases for V and 1 base for J; bases not matched to a gene: 2. This CDR3 region has 14 residues. The CDR3 region is CSVDRTGSGNTIYF. As DNA, the CDR3 is TGCAGCGTTGACAGGACAGGGTCTGGAAACACCATATATTTT.